The entry below describes one T cell receptor (beta chain). Its recognized antigen is unknown. No base-level quality is on record; no much larger clone is a single base apart. This record comes from a study of T cell clonotyping in hematopoietic cell transplantation (dated by TCRdb to about 2021). About the investigation overall: The study collected roughly 150 blood samples from approximately 32 consecutive transplant recipients and their related donors. Patient recruitment ran from late 2015 to early 2017, and follow-up continued until September 2020 or death.

Blood samples for TCR beta sequencing were given by related transplant donors. Nuclei Lysis Solution was used to extract genomic DNA from fresh or cryopreserved unfractionated peripheral blood mononuclear cells. The immunoSEQ assay, a bias-controlled multiplex PCR with V- and J-specific primers, was used to amplify TCR beta CDR3 regions from genomic DNA. A proprietary barcode and Illumina adapter sequences were added to the CDR3 amplicons in a second PCR step. CDR3 libraries were sequenced on an Illumina MiSeq instrument. In the source study's methods: Export and quality control were done with immunoSEQ Analyzer 3.0, while downstream analyses used R Bioconductor and Immunarch. Only productive rearrangements in the normalized downsampled data set went into calculating the repertoire metrics. Clonotypes larger than 5 templates in the normalized cohort were defined as pathologically expanded. The Inverse Simpson Index was used to measure repertoire diversity. To capture all clonotypes, the CMV-specificity analyses were run on the non-normalized data set. TCRdb holds this immuneACCESS table with in-frame rearrangements only. Some clones are missing; in checked studies, unresolved V genes explain under half, and the rest has no known cause. Clone size and the V and J calls come from that table; the DNA yielded D and trimming. This sample is represented by some 13,000 clones; about 93% of them were singletons. In total, the top ten clones hold 0.95% to 1.5% of the sample.

On the study overall, not on this receptor specifically: After transplant, TCR diversity in recipients dropped, and pathologically expanded clonotypes increased progressively from day 30 to day 180. Recipient repertoires showed only a small fraction of overlap with donor repertoires, and over 95% appeared de novo at the given depth. Donor and pretransplant recipient Inverse Simpson Index values predicted broader posttransplant TCR repertoire diversity. The sample size was limited, and CD4 and CD8 repertoire contributions could not be separated because cells were not sorted.

The germline V gene sets CDR1 to ENHRY and CDR2 to SYGVKD. V has 5 bases trimmed and J has 5 bases trimmed; junction bases matching no gene number 8. The CDR3 contains 15 residues, cysteine and phenylalanine counted. The kept DNA is CDR3 alone, 45 bases in frame from the first base. Sample: peripheral blood mononuclear cells. Here the chain combines TRBV10-3 and TRBJ2-7; 11 of the junction bases match TRBD2. The TCR sequence derives from a man between 25 and 39 years old in good health. Some clones in this sample may be carry-over from other donors' samples. The CDR3 reads as follows: CAISPSSGRTNEQYF. The DNA is as follows: TGTGCCATCAGTCCCTCTAGCGGGAGGACGAACGAGCAGTACTTC.